This T cell receptor beta chain was found in a study of blood T cell repertoires in COVID-19. This clone has a single count. Libraries were prepared by immunoSEQ multiplex PCR; TCRdb keeps only in-frame clonotypes and omits some of them. The table lists about 200,000 clones, 80% to 85% of them singletons. CDR1 SGDLS and CDR2 YYNGEE come from the germline V gene. V was clipped by 4 bases and J by 7 bases; unmatched bases: 10. CDR3 length: 17 amino acids. The sequenced sample was peripheral blood. The chain recombines TRBV9 with TRBJ2-1; TRBD2 matches at 14 bases. The clonotype originates from a woman of 80 years or more with COVID-19, enrolled during active disease. CDR3 DNA sequence: TGTGCCAGCAGCCCTCCCTGGGGACTAGCGGGGGCTAATGAGCAGTTCTTC. Translating gives CASSPPWGLAGANEQFF. The full variable domain, rest sourced from reference TRBV9 and TRBJ2-1, is DSGVTQTPKHLITATGQRVTLRCSPRSGDLSVYWYQQSLDQGLQFLIQYYNGEERAKGNILERFSAQQFPDLHSELNLSSLELGDSALYFCASSPPWGLAGANEQFFGPGTRLTVL.